The 16 T cell receptor beta chains below come from one sample, sequenced in a study of blood T cell repertoires in COVID-19. The method was immunoSEQ multiplex PCR; TCRdb's version includes in-frame clones alone and lacks a portion of them. This sample yields about 190,000 clones, of which around 83% are seen a single time; 3% to 3.5% belongs to the top ten. Sequencing input: PBMCs or T cells enriched from blood (not recorded which). These receptors came from a woman under 40 who had been exposed to COVID-19.

This clone has only one observation. V and J are TRBV7-9 and TRBJ2-7; 10 bases map to TRBD2. CDR1 and CDR2 (germline): SEHNR, FQNEAQ (reference sequence). The V and J ends lost 5 bases and 4 bases, in that order; junction bases with no gene match: 8. The CDR3 is 15 residues long. CDR3: CASSTLAGGLYEQYF. DNA of the CDR3: TGTGCCAGCAGCACCTTAGCGGGGGGTTTGTACGAGCAGTACTTC.

This clone showed up just once. The V call is TRBV18, the J call TRBJ1-3, with D possibly being TRBD1 (5 bases). The V end lost 3 bases, the J end lost 4 bases, and 13 bases lay between the germline ends. Germline values: CDR1 KGHSH, CDR2 LQKENI. The CDR3 totals 15 residues. The CDR3 DNA reads as TGTGCCAGCTCACCTTCTAGGGGTACCGGAAACACCATATATTTT. Translated: CASSPSRGTGNTIYF.

V is TRBV5-1 and J is TRBJ1-5, with D unresolved. Germline values: CDR1 SGHRS, CDR2 YFSETQ. The CDR3 runs to 15 residues. V was clipped by 5 bases and J by 0 bases, with 12 bases between them. CDR3 coding DNA: TGCGCCAGCAGGATGGACTGGACTAGCAATCAGCCCCAGCATTTT. Its translation is CASRMDWTSNQPQHF.

This clone was observed a handful of times. The chain has TRBV18 and TRBJ2-1; no clear D. Trimming stripped 3 bases from V and 8 bases from J, with 11 bases between. The V gene's germline CDR1 is KGHSH and CDR2 LQKENI. CDR3 length: 13 residues. CDR3 coding DNA: TGTGCCAGCTCACCCCTGGGCGTACATGAGCAGTTCTTC. It codes for CASSPLGVHEQFF. The whole variable domain, filled in from reference TRBV18 and TRBJ2-1, reads NAGVMQNPRHLVRRRGQEARLRCSPMKGHSHVYWYRQLPEEGLKFMVYLQKENIIDESGMPKERFSAEFPKEGPSILRIQQVVRGDSAAYFCASSPLGVHEQFFGPGTRLTVL.

J is TRBJ2-3 and V is TRBV27; D gene ambiguous. Looked up from germline, CDR1 is MNHEY and CDR2 is SMNVEV (reference sequence). The CDR3 totals 15 residues. V lost 6 bases, J lost 0 bases, and 13 bases lay in between. The CDR3 spells CASSPITTSTDTQYF. CDR3 nucleotide sequence: TGTGCCAGCAGCCCCATTACGACTAGCACAGATACGCAGTATTTT.

This clone was observed a single time. V is TRBV19 and J is TRBJ1-3; 7 nucleotides line up with TRBD1. Germline CDR1 is LNHDA and CDR2 is SQIVND (reference sequence). J gave up 0 bases and V 10 bases, and 12 bases lay outside the gene matches. The CDR3 spans 16 residues. CDR3 sequence (DNA): TGTGCCACCGGGGACAGCCGGTATGTCTCTGGAAACACCATATATTTT. It is translated as CATGDSRYVSGNTIYF.

V usage is TRBV3-1 (or the pseudogene TRBV3-2) and J usage is TRBJ1-1, with TRBD1 matching over 9 bases. Germline V gene lookup returns CDR1 LGHDT and CDR2 YNNKEL (reference sequence). V gave up 6 bases and J gave up 11 bases; unmatched junction bases: 16. The CDR3 consists of 15 residues. Here the CDR3 DNA reads TGTGCCAGCAGTCCCATGCGGGACAGGGCGAAGGATGCTTTCTTT. This sequence encodes CASSPMRDRAKDAFF.

V gene TRBV9 combines with J gene TRBJ1-1, with 8 nucleotides matching TRBD1. Germline CDR1 and CDR2: SGDLS and YYNGEE. Losses at the gene ends were 4 bases for V and 0 bases for J; bases not matched to a gene: 14. The CDR3 is 18 residues long. This CDR3 reads CASSPGVGQGRLNTEAFF. CDR3 coding DNA: TGTGCCAGCAGCCCAGGCGTCGGACAGGGAAGGTTGAACACTGAAGCTTTCTTT.

V is TRBV2 and J is TRBJ2-3, with 13 positions matching TRBD2. There are 17 residues in the CDR3. The V gene's germline CDR1 is SNHLY and CDR2 FYNNEI. The trim removed 1 base at V and 7 bases at J, leaving 8 bases unmatched. CDR3 in amino acids: CASSEDSTSGGRNTQYF. CDR3 nucleotides: TGTGCCAGCAGTGAAGATTCGACTAGCGGGGGGCGGAATACGCAGTATTTT.

V and J are TRBV6-5 and TRBJ1-1; the match to TRBD1 covers 9 bases. This CDR3 is 14 amino acids long. V lost 6 bases, J lost 5 bases, and 7 bases stayed unmatched. Looked up from germline, CDR1 is MNHEY and CDR2 is SVGAGI. CDR3: CASRRGTGSTEAFF. The DNA for the CDR3 is TGTGCCAGCAGGCGTGGGACAGGGAGTACTGAAGCTTTCTTT.

The chain recombines TRBV6-5 with TRBJ2-7; D remains ambiguous. This CDR3 contains 10 residues. Germline-derived CDR1 and CDR2 are MNHEY and SVGAGI. Trimming took 6 bases from V and 4 from J, leaving 4 bases between them. The CDR3 nucleotides read TGTGCCAGCAGCTATTACGAGCAGTACTTC. Amino acids: CASSYYEQYF.

This clone occurred once. V and J are TRBV5-8 and TRBJ1-3; TRBD1 is a possible D gene (5 bases). This CDR3 has 17 amino acids. The V end was cut by 2 bases, the J end by 2 bases, with 17 bases between. The germline gives CDR1 SGHTS, CDR2 YDEGEE. The CDR3 nucleotides read TGTGCCAGCAGCTTAATTGGGGGGGACTATACTGGAAACACCATATATTTT. It encodes CASSLIGGDYTGNTIYF.

CDR3 residues: CASSEGSRVFF. The CDR3 coding sequence is TGCGCCAGCAGTGAAGGTAGCCGCGTGTTCTTC. The chain recombines TRBV10-2 with TRBJ2-1; no reliable D call. V lost 3 bases, J lost 15 bases, and 12 bases lay in between. CDR3 length: 11 amino acids. The germline CDR1 and CDR2 sequences are WSHSY and SAAADI.

The rearrangement joins TRBV3-1 (or the pseudogene TRBV3-2) to TRBJ2-7, with D perhaps TRBD1 (7 bases). The germline V gene encodes CDR1 LGHDT and CDR2 YNNKEL (reference sequence). This CDR3 contains 14 residues. V dropped 4 bases and J dropped 4 bases, with 14 bases sitting between them. In DNA form, the CDR3 reads TGTGCCAGCAGCCGCGCACAGGGGAGGTACGAGCAGTACTTC. Translated: CASSRAQGRYEQYF.

This chain joins TRBV9 and TRBJ1-5; a weak D match, TRBD2 (5 bases). The end of the DNA fits TRBJ2-3 better, so the J call may be wrong. The length of the CDR3 is 13 residues. The germline gives CDR1 SGDLS, CDR2 YYNGEE. The CDR3 sequence: CASSVVEGQPQYF. The CDR3 DNA reads TGTGCCAGCAGCGTAGTCGAGGGCCAGCCCCAGTATTTT.

There are a few counts of this clone. The rearrangement uses TRBV15 and TRBJ2-2, with unresolved D. Trimming took off 0 bases at V and 2 bases at J, with 4 bases between the two ends. The CDR3 is 14 amino acids. The germline gives CDR1 LNHNV, CDR2 YYDKDF (reference sequence). Here the CDR3 DNA reads TGTGCCACCAGCAGAGATTCTAACACCGGGGAGCTGTTTTTT. It specifies CATSRDSNTGELFF.